Listed below are T cell receptor beta chains from one sample, sequenced in a study of cytomegalovirus exposure and HLA in healthy donors. Sequencing used immunoSEQ multiplex PCR; TCRdb keeps in-frame clones, though not all of them. The sample has more than 200,000 clones, less than 95% seen once. The specimen was PBMCs. The source of these receptors is a woman younger than 45 in good health and CMV-seronegative. The CDR3 runs from the conserved cysteine through the conserved F or W.

TRBV27	CASSFNPYNEQFF
TRBV7-9	CASSSTGEYQPQHF
TRBV29-1	CSVELGLAGGNEQFF
TRBV29-1	CSVVEQTEAFF
TRBV5-1	CASQEGGGPTDTQYF
TRBV5-1	CASSLGLAGDEQFF
TRBV5-1	CASNSGGSQPNEQFF
TRBV29-1	CSVEGSGGSSYEQYF
TRBV4-3	CASSQDRGLAGQNTGELFF
TRBV27	CASSLVVSSSSYEQYF
TRBV4-3	CAKERLPHMNTEAFF
TRBV5-1	CASSFLGGSDTGELFF
TRBV14	CASSQFGEFDTEAFF
TRBV9	CASSVSGTELYEQYF
TRBV4-3	CASSQERGNGTGELFF
TRBV7-6	CASSYKTSPTYEQYF
TRBV21-1	CASTHSQTEAFF
TRBV25-1	CASSRGLGYEQYF
TRBV2	CASSEEASGSHLNEQFF
TRBV5-1	CASSSNRGLPDTQYF
TRBV5-1	CASSLVTGGTDTQYF
TRBV15	CATSSDLQGGFGNTIYF
TRBV19	CASSSPGLAGVSYNEQFF
TRBV6-1	CASSWDHEQYF
TRBV6-5	CASSPTGQANYGYTF
TRBV10-1	CASRKTTPGPDTQYF
TRBV5-1	CASSLAQLAFGTNTGELFF
TRBV2	CASSGLNSPSGANVLTF
TRBV5-1	CASSLGSSGGNEQFF
TRBV27	CASRPSAGEETQYF
TRBV2	CASSTQAVVGNEQFF
TRBV5-4	CASSLYLGTSGNTIYF
TRBV7-3	CASSQRASVHAEQYF
TRBV28	CASRRPQGSYYEQYF
TRBV4-3	CATPGNSGSTCNEQFF
TRBV6-5	CASSEGVEQFF
TRBV29-1	CSVEDPAGEYSDEQYF
TRBV27	CASRDRAGVSNQPQHF
TRBV6-6	CASSYEMGYEQYF
TRBV11-2	CASSPTGPHEQYF
TRBV7-2	CASSFWGNDEQFF
TRBV5-4	CASSFGLTYEQYF
TRBV27	CASSPVAAGSSYNEQFF
TRBV29-1	CSVTSPGTSGKRFYNEQFF
TRBV5-1	CASRLAGETQETQYF
TRBV13	CASSLASGYYGYTF